The 31 T cell receptor beta chains in this list originate from one sample, sequenced in a study of shared clonotypes between healthy human individuals. Sequenced by immunoSEQ multiplex PCR; TCRdb stores in-frame clones only, minus some. Of approximately 980,000 clones listed, 60% to 85% are singletons. Sequenced input: memory CD4+ T cells sorted from blood. Documented subset: CD45RA-negative fraction. These receptors originate from a young man in good health.

The chain links TRBV6-5 to TRBJ2-7, with D tentatively TRBD2 (6 bases). CDR1 and CDR2 from the germline V gene are MNHEY and SVGAGI. CDR3 length: 14 residues. V lost 4 bases and J lost 2, with 12 bases in between. The CDR3 loop reads CASSSLAEAYEQYF. DNA for the CDR3: TGTGCCAGCAGTTCATTAGCGGAGGCCTACGAGCAGTACTTC.

This chain uses TRBV30 with TRBJ1-4; D may be TRBD1 (5 bases). Germline V CDR1 and CDR2: GTSNPN, SVGIG (reference sequence). V lost 2 bases, J lost 5 bases, and 12 bases lay in between. The CDR3 has 14 amino acids. The CDR3 DNA reads TGTGCCTGGAGTAGGGGTTCATGGAATGAAAAACTGTTTTTT. Protein sequence: CAWSRGSWNEKLFF.

The chain employs TRBV5-1 and TRBJ1-1; 10 bases fit TRBD1. CDR3 length equals 14 residues. Trimming cost V 4 bases and J 2 bases; bases outside gene matches: 2. The germline V gene encodes CDR1 SGHRS and CDR2 YFSETQ. The chain's CDR3 is CASSGTGDNTEAFF. CDR3 bases: TGCGCCAGCAGCGGGACAGGGGATAACACTGAAGCTTTCTTT. Full variable domain (outside the CDR3, taken from reference TRBV5-1 and TRBJ1-1): KAGVTQTPRYLIKTRGQQVTLSCSPISGHRSVSWYQQTPGQGLQFLFEYFSETQRNKGNFPGRFSGRQFSNSRSEMNVSTLELGDSALYLCASSGTGDNTEAFFGQGTRLTVV.

This chain joins TRBV6-4 and TRBJ2-3, with 12 nucleotides matching TRBD2. Trimming removed 4 bases from V and 0 bases from J; junction bases left unmatched: 8. This CDR3 region has 18 residues. CDR1 is MRHNA, CDR2 SNTAGT, per germline. Written as DNA, the CDR3 is TGTGCCAGCAGTGTCCCGGGACTAGCGGGTTCTAGCACAGATACGCAGTATTTT. It encodes CASSVPGLAGSSTDTQYF.

This chain uses TRBV5-1 with TRBJ1-3; D not certain. The CDR3 runs to 15 residues. CDR1 is SGHRS and CDR2 is YFSETQ in the germline V gene. V was shortened by 4 bases and J by 0 bases, with 11 bases between the two germline ends. The CDR3 reads CASSPDGFSGNTIYF. The CDR3 DNA reads as TGCGCCAGCAGCCCGGACGGCTTCTCTGGAAACACCATATATTTT.

The V gene is TRBV18, the J gene TRBJ1-2, with 7 bases fitting TRBD1. Trimming cost V 0 bases and J 4 bases; bases outside gene matches: 8. This CDR3 is built from 16 residues. Germline assignment: CDR1 KGHSH and CDR2 LQKENI. This CDR3 is CASSPPGLAGGYGYTF. The CDR3 nucleotides are TGTGCCAGCTCACCACCGGGGTTAGCAGGGGGCTATGGCTACACCTTC.

The V call is TRBV6-1, the J call TRBJ2-7, with 9 bases that match TRBD1. The CDR3 is made up of 14 amino acids. CDR1 and CDR2 (germline): MNHNS, SASEGT. After removal of 2 bases from V and 6 bases from J, the junction contained 5 bases not matched to a gene. CDR3 nucleotides: TGTGCCAGCAGTGAAAAGGGGACAGGGATCGAGCAGTACTTC. It encodes CASSEKGTGIEQYF.

The rearrangement links TRBV6-6 to TRBJ2-2; TRBD1 or TRBD2 may be the D gene (5 bases each). CDR3 length: 14 amino acids. V lost 2 bases, J lost 4 bases, and 8 bases lay in between. Germline CDR1 reads MNHNY; CDR2 reads SVGAGI (reference sequence). The CDR3 DNA is TGTGCCAGCAGTTACATGGGGGTCACCGGGGAGCTGTTTTTT. Protein: CASSYMGVTGELFF.

This clone showed up just once. J is TRBJ2-3 and V is TRBV28; D may correspond to TRBD1 or TRBD2 (5 bases each). The CDR3 sequence is 13 residues long. CDR1 is MDHEN and CDR2 is SYDVKM in the germline V gene. V was clipped by 4 bases and J by 0 bases, with 5 bases between them. For the CDR3, the DNA is TGTGCCAGCAGTTGGGGGAGCACAGATACGCAGTATTTT. This codes for CASSWGSTDTQYF. Complete variable domain (other parts from reference TRBV28 and TRBJ2-3): DVKVTQSSRYLVKRTGEKVFLECVQDMDHENMFWYRQDPGLGLRLIYFSYDVKMKEKGDIPEGYSVSREKKERFSLILESASTNQTSMYLCASSWGSTDTQYFGPGTRLTVL.

This chain links TRBV4-2 with TRBJ2-5; D possibly matches TRBD1 or TRBD2 (5 bases each). Germline values: CDR1 LGHNA, CDR2 YNFKEQ. Trimming took 2 bases from V and 5 from J, leaving 15 bases between them. CDR3 length equals 15 residues. CDR3 in DNA: TGTGCCAGCAGCCAAAGGTTCGGGGCTGGGGAGACCCAGTACTTC. Its protein product is CASSQRFGAGETQYF.

In regard to this clone: The same CDR3 is also encoded by other DNA sequences in this sample. The chain is built from TRBV10-3 and TRBJ2-7; D gene ambiguous. The germline CDR1 and CDR2 sequences are ENHRY and SYGVKD. The V and J ends lost 0 bases and 0 bases respectively, with 6 bases between them. The CDR3 sequence is 14 residues long. The CDR3 protein is CAISESTDSYEQYF. The CDR3 DNA is TGTGCCATCAGTGAGTCTACCGACTCCTACGAGCAGTACTTC.

The chain recombines TRBV5-6 with TRBJ2-5, with 7 bases fitting TRBD1. CDR1 and CDR2 from the germline V gene are SGHDT and YYEEEE. The CDR3 has 15 amino acids. The V segment lost 0 bases and the J segment 4 bases; nucleotides outside the gene matches: 6. The CDR3 protein is CASSLGQGGAETQYF. The DNA for the CDR3 is TGTGCCAGCAGCTTGGGACAGGGTGGGGCAGAGACCCAGTACTTC.

The J gene is TRBJ2-5, the V gene TRBV7-3, with TRBD2 matching 12 bases. CDR3 length equals 13 residues. Germline-derived CDR1 and CDR2 are SGHTA and FQGTGA. The ends lost 5 bases at V and 13 bases at J; junction bases unmatched: 8. In DNA form, the CDR3 reads TGTGCCAGCAGCCAAACTAGCGGGGGGCCCAGGTACTTC. Its translation: CASSQTSGGPRYF.

A note on this clone: Other DNA variants within this sample encode the same CDR3. The chain recombines TRBV5-1 with TRBJ2-7; D remains ambiguous. Germline V gene sequence: CDR1 SGHRS, CDR2 YFSETQ. V shed 2 bases and J shed 4 bases, with 4 bases lying between them. The length of the CDR3 is 11 residues. The CDR3 reads CASSFNYEQYF. The CDR3 DNA sequence: TGCGCCAGCAGCTTTAATTACGAGCAGTACTTC.

This clone was seen ten or more times. The chain carries TRBV29-1 and TRBJ2-1; D gene unclear. Deletions cut 4 bases from V and 13 bases from J, with 8 bases between. This CDR3 has 9 residues. The germline V gene encodes CDR1 SQVTM and CDR2 ANQGSEA. CDR3 sequence: CSVATPQFF. In DNA, the CDR3 is TGCAGCGTTGCCACCCCCCAGTTCTTC.

The V call is TRBV28, the J call TRBJ1-6; 8 bases are shared with TRBD1. CDR3 length: 16 residues. J was trimmed by 1 base and V by 6 bases; bases with no gene match: 5. The V gene's germline CDR1 is MDHEN and CDR2 SYDVKM. CDR3 DNA: TGTGCCAGCAGATACGGGGACAGGTCCTATAATTCACCCCTCCACTTT. It codes for CASRYGDRSYNSPLHF.

This clone was observed a single time. This chain uses TRBV5-1 with TRBJ1-1; a weak D match, TRBD1 (5 bases). CDR3 size: 17 residues. Germline V gene data show CDR1 as SGHRS and CDR2 as YFSETQ. Trimming stripped 0 bases from V and 1 base from J, with 16 bases between. DNA for the CDR3: TGCGCCAGCAGCTTGGAATACGGGGACTCACGGAACACTGAAGCTTTCTTT. It codes for CASSLEYGDSRNTEAFF.

Points on this clone: This CDR3 is also generated by other DNA sequences in the sample. The chain has TRBV7-9 and TRBJ1-2, with 8 bases aligning to TRBD1. Germline values: CDR1 SEHNR, CDR2 FQNEAQ (reference sequence). The CDR3 is made up of 13 amino acids. The V segment lost 6 bases and the J segment 4 bases; nucleotides outside the gene matches: 4. This CDR3 reads CASSRGQGYGYTF. The CDR3 DNA reads TGTGCCAGCAGTCGAGGACAGGGCTATGGCTACACCTTC.

For this clone: Other DNA variants within this sample encode the same CDR3. CDR3 residues: CASSSGQPYEQYF. In DNA form, the CDR3 reads TGCGCCAGCAGCTCTGGACAGCCCTACGAGCAGTACTTC. The genes are TRBV5-1 and TRBJ2-7; weak D call: TRBD1 (6 bases). CDR1 and CDR2 from the germline V gene are SGHRS and YFSETQ. The CDR3 is 13 residues long. V dropped 3 bases and J dropped 2 bases, with 9 bases sitting between them.

The chain joins TRBV29-1 to TRBJ2-7; a weak D match, TRBD1 (9 bases). CDR3 length: 19 residues. The germline gives CDR1 SQVTM, CDR2 ANQGSEA. V lost 4 bases and J lost 2, with 30 bases in between. The CDR3 DNA is TGCAGCGTTGTTGGTTTAGCGGGGACAGGGTCCGGGAGGGCCTACGAGCAGTACTTC. Its translation is CSVVGLAGTGSGRAYEQYF.

J is TRBJ1-2 and V is TRBV5-5; no reliable D call. The CDR3 totals 13 residues. Trimming took 5 bases from V and 2 from J, leaving 10 bases between them. CDR1 is SGHKS and CDR2 is YYEKEE in the germline V gene (reference sequence). DNA for the CDR3: TGTGCCAGCAGGACTTCTGGGAACTATGGCTACACCTTC. It encodes CASRTSGNYGYTF. Drawing the rest from reference TRBV5-5 and TRBJ1-2, the complete variable domain is DAGVTQSPTHLIKTRGQQVTLRCSPISGHKSVSWYQQVLGQGPQFIFQYYEKEERGRGNFPDRFSARQFPNYSSELNVNALLLGDSALYLCASRTSGNYGYTFGSGTRLTVV.

The rearrangement joins TRBV5-4 to TRBJ2-2; a weak D match, TRBD1 (5 bases). V was pared by 0 bases and J by 5 bases, with 11 bases between. The germline V gene has CDR1 SGHNT and CDR2 YYREEE (reference sequence). CDR3 size: 15 residues. The CDR3 DNA reads as TGTGCCAGCAGCTTGGGACAGCTCGGGACCGGGGAGCTGTTTTTT. Its protein is CASSLGQLGTGELFF.

This clone was counted between two and nine times. The chain recombines TRBV6-7 with TRBJ1-5; D is unclear. TRBV6-7 is an ORF, and what it does is uncertain. The length of the CDR3 is 11 residues. V gave up 10 bases and J gave up 7 bases, with 11 bases separating them. CDR3 in amino acids: CANPFQQPQHF. The CDR3 coding sequence is TGTGCCAACCCGTTTCAACAGCCCCAGCATTTT.

The chain couples TRBV27 to TRBJ2-1; D is unresolved. The V end lost 3 bases, the J end lost 0 bases, and 9 bases lay between the germline ends. This CDR3 is built from 15 residues. Germline CDR1 reads MNHEY; CDR2 reads SMNVEV (reference sequence). The CDR3 here is CASSFGLTSYNEQFF. The CDR3 DNA reads TGTGCCAGCAGTTTTGGGTTAACCTCCTACAATGAGCAGTTCTTC.

V is TRBV2 and J is TRBJ1-1, with TRBD1 matching 7 bases. The CDR3 extends over 13 amino acids. Germline V gene lookup returns CDR1 SNHLY and CDR2 FYNNEI. The J segment lost 1 base and the V segment lost 6 bases, leaving 2 bases of the junction unmatched. The CDR3 reads CASRGTANTEAFF. CDR3 DNA: TGTGCCAGCAGGGGGACAGCGAACACTGAAGCTTTCTTT.

This clone came up a few times. This CDR3 reads CASSQEEVSDGGTEAFF. For the CDR3, the DNA is TGCGCCAGCAGCCAAGAAGAAGTCTCGGATGGCGGGACTGAAGCTTTCTTT. The genes are TRBV4-1 and TRBJ1-1; the D is unclear. This CDR3 is 17 amino acids long. V was cut by 0 bases and J by 5 bases, with 19 bases left in between. The V gene's germline CDR1 is MGHRA and CDR2 YSYEKL.

The chain uses TRBV7-2 and TRBJ2-7; D uncertain. The germline gives CDR1 SGHTA, CDR2 FQGNSA. V lost 2 bases, J lost 1 base, and 6 bases lay in between. This CDR3 has 13 amino acids. CDR3: CASSLSASYEQYF. CDR3 bases: TGTGCCAGCAGCTTATCGGCATCCTACGAGCAGTACTTC.

The gene calls are TRBV20-1 and TRBJ2-5; perhaps TRBD2 as D (5 bases). The V end lost 4 bases, the J end lost 4 bases, and 7 bases lay between the germline ends. The CDR3 has 11 residues. The germline V gene encodes CDR1 DFQATT and CDR2 SNEGSKA (reference sequence). The DNA for the CDR3 is TGCAGTGCTACTAGCTCAGAGACCCAGTACTTC. This translates into CSATSSETQYF.

A single count supports this clone. The genes are TRBV6-1 and TRBJ2-7, with D possibly called TRBD1 or TRBD2 (5 bases each). The CDR3 length is 14 residues. Germline assignment: CDR1 MNHNS and CDR2 SASEGT. Between the trimmed V and J ends, which lost 1 base and 3 bases, there was a span of 10 bases. The CDR3 region is CASSEGGFVYEQYF. The CDR3 region has the DNA TGTGCCAGCAGTGAAGGGGGGTTCGTCTACGAGCAGTACTTC.

The chain has TRBV4-1 and TRBJ2-3; D may be TRBD2 (5 bases). Trimming took off 3 bases at V and 0 bases at J, with 16 bases between the two ends. Per the germline V gene, CDR1 is MGHRA and CDR2 is YSYEKL. The length of the CDR3 is 17 residues. CDR3 sequence reads: CASSQEAQTFSTDTQYF. CDR3 nucleotide sequence: TGCGCCAGCAGCCAGGAGGCACAGACCTTTAGCACAGATACGCAGTATTTT.

The chain employs TRBV14 and TRBJ2-5; D remains ambiguous. This CDR3 contains 14 residues. V was shortened by 4 bases and J by 0 bases, with 9 bases between the two germline ends. Germline V gives CDR1 SGHDN, CDR2 FVKESK. The CDR3 sequence is CASSLYSNQETQYF. CDR3 DNA: TGTGCCAGCAGCCTCTACAGCAACCAAGAGACCCAGTACTTC.